This TCR beta chain stems from a study of blood T cell repertoires in COVID-19 (TCRdb year 2020). Regarding the complete study: Samples covering the acute and convalescent phases of COVID-19 were provided by collaborators in the United States, Italy and Spain. The material from the prospective study consisted of cDNA or gDNA derived from T cells, B-cell-depleted T cells, or PBMCs. Deeply sampled blood TCRbeta repertoires from subjects exposed to, actively infected with, or recovered from COVID-19 were included in the dataset. The repertoires were made available in a free public database intended to serve as a resource for research on the immune response to SARS-CoV-2. Samples came from the ongoing ImmuneRACE study (first 160 participants) plus 1,254 subjects from 6 global collaborators. Sample metadata almost always included a de-identified subject ID, COVID-19 status, age in years and sex. Where available, HLA class I and class II types were taken from metadata supplied by the sample provider and were not determined by assay-based typing. Study-level results and caveats: Clinical and demographic metadata were provided uncurated, with the amount varying by source and participant.

The immunoSEQ Assay, a bias-controlled multiplex PCR, was used to amplify TCRbeta CDR3 regions from genomic DNA. The authors' analysis ran thus. The number of nucleated cells in each sample was estimated from the amplification of reference gene primers within the assay. To quantify the absolute abundance of each unique TCRbeta CDR3 rearrangement, sequence reads were collapsed and filtered. For each sample, productive Simpson clonality was calculated as the square root of Simpson's diversity index across productive rearrangements. As stored in TCRdb, this immuneACCESS dataset retains in-frame rearrangements with V and J assigned. A fraction of the clones does not appear; measured against another copy, unresolved V genes explain less than half of the discrepancy, and the remainder lacks a known reason. V, J and clone size reflect that table, while D and trimming were determined from the DNA. This sample has roughly 120,000 clones in its table, and around 87% of those were observed once. 3.8% of the sample goes to the ten largest clones.

One collaborating source in Seattle enrolled patients during active infection and followed them longitudinally through the course of disease. The collaborating institutions used their own protocols to collect whole blood in K2EDTA tubes. For TCRbeta analysis, collaborators shipped samples in one of three forms: frozen whole blood, isolated PBMCs, or DNA extracted from either of those sample types. Per the germline V gene, MNHEY is the CDR1 and SVGAGI is the CDR2. The V and J ends are trimmed by 8 bases and 5 bases, leaving 12 bases between them. Including cysteine and phenylalanine, the CDR3 has 12 amino acids. The DNA shown is the 36-base CDR3, in frame from base 1. Worth noting for this clone: The antigen this receptor binds is unknown. No much larger clonotype is one base removed from it; base qualities were not supplied.

The chain employs TRBV6-5 and TRBJ1-1; confidence is insufficient to name the D gene. Specimen: peripheral blood. This TCR derives from a woman aged 60-75 years with COVID-19, enrolled during active disease. The nucleotide sequence reads TGTGCCAGCGCCTCCGGTGTGACTGAAGCTTTCTTT. This is translated as CASASGVTEAFF.